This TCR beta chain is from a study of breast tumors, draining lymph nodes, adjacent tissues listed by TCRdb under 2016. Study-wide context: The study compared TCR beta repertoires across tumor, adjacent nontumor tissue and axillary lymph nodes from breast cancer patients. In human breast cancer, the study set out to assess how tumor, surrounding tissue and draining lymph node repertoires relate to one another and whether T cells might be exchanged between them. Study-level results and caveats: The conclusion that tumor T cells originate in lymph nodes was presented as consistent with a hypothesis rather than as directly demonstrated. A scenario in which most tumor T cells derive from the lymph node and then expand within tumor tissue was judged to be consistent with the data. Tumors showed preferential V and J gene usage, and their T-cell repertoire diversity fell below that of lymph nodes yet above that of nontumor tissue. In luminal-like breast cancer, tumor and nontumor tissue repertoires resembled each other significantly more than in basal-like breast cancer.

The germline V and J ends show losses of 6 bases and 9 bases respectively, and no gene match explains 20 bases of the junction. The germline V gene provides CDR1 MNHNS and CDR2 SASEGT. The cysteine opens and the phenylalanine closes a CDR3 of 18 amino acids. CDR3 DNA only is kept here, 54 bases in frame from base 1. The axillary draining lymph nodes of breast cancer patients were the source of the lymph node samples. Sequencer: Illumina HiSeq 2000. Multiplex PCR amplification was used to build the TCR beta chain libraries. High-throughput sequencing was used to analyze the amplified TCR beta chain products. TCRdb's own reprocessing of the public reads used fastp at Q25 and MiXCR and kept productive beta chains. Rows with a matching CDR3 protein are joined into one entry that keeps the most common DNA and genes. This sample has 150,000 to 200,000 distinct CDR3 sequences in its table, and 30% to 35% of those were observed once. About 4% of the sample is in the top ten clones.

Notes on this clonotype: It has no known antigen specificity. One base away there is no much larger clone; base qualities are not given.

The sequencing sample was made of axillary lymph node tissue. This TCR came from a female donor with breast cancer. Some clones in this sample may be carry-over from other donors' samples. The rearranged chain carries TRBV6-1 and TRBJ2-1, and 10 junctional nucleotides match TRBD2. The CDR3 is CASSSLAGVASSRGEQFF. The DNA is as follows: TGTGCCAGCAGCTCCCTAGCGGGGGTCGCCTCATCCCGGGGTGAGCAGTTCTTC.